This T cell receptor beta chain was profiled in a study of early T cells in non-severe SARS-CoV-2 infection. In the study overall: Bulk RNA isolated from unsorted whole blood underwent sequencing; chains were not paired.

The V gene's germline CDR1 is KGHDR and CDR2 SFDVKD. The CDR3 consists of 17 residues. V dropped 3 bases and J dropped 1 base, with 15 bases sitting between them. In the case of this clonotype: Its antigen is not identified.

Each cDNA molecule carried a unique molecular identifier. MiXCR was run by TCRdb on the 5' RACE reads, yielding one entry per CDR3 protein. The table includes tens of thousands of distinct CDR3 sequences, about 13% detected once. Study-level points and caveats: A preference for anti-spike CD8 responses marked VDJdb matching, which missed private and CD4 specificities.

The chain recombines TRBV24-1 with TRBJ2-1; D might be TRBD2 (6 bases). Sequencing was carried out using whole blood. The sequence came from an adult who was a healthcare worker with PCR-confirmed SARS-CoV-2 infection or an uninfected control (not recorded which). CDR3 protein: CATSDPVYGGSYNEQFF. The CDR3 DNA follows: TGTGCCACCAGTGATCCCGTTTATGGGGGGTCCTACAATGAGCAGTTCTTC.